Listed below are T cell receptor beta chains from one sample, sequenced in a study of spatial heterogeneity in lung cancer. TCRdb fed the 5' RACE reads into MiXCR, producing one record per CDR3 protein. This sample has around 100,000 distinct CDR3 sequences, with around 4.3% found just once. This specimen consisted of lung tumor tissue, obtained at surgery. All receptors come from a male donor with early-stage non-small cell lung cancer. CDR3s include the opening cysteine and the closing phenylalanine or tryptophan. A D gene is named only where the DNA matches it firmly. The size entry is marked missing in some rows and otherwise reads once, few, many or a size class.

V: TRBV12-3/TRBV12-4; size: few; J: TRBJ2-1; length: 14; D: TRBD1; CDR3: CASSSWTGGHEQFF; DNA: TGTGCCAGCAGTTCGTGGACAGGGGGCCATGAGCAGTTCTTC
V: TRBV3-1; size: many; J: TRBJ1-2; length: 13; D: -; CDR3: CASSQGQNYGYTF; DNA: TGTGCCAGCAGCCAAGGGCAGAACTATGGCTACACCTTC
V: TRBV29-1; size: many; J: TRBJ2-3; length: 12; D: -; CDR3: CSAAGFTDTQYF; DNA: TGCAGCGCGGCGGGGTTCACAGATACGCAGTATTTT
V: TRBV6-6; size: many; J: TRBJ1-2; length: 12; D: -; CDR3: CASSRLLDGYTF; DNA: TGTGCCAGCAGCCGACTCCTCGATGGCTACACCTTC
V: TRBV10-3; size: many; J: TRBJ2-3; length: 16; D: TRBD2; CDR3: CATGVSSGLAADTQYF; DNA: TGTGCCACGGGAGTAAGTAGCGGGTTAGCAGCAGATACGCAGTATTTT
V: TRBV7-2; size: many; J: TRBJ1-4; length: 15; D: -; CDR3: CASSPYGGANEKLFF; DNA: TGTGCCAGCAGCCCATACGGGGGAGCGAATGAAAAACTGTTTTTT
V: TRBV4-1; size: -; J: TRBJ2-7; length: 14; D: -; CDR3: CASSQVFNPYEQYF; DNA: TGCGCCAGCAGCCAAGTATTTAATCCCTACGAGCAGTACTTC
V: TRBV18; size: many; J: TRBJ1-4; length: 17; D: -; CDR3: CASSPRGSLATNEKLFF; DNA: TGTGCCAGCTCACCAAGGGGCAGCCTTGCAACTAATGAAAAACTGTTTTTT
V: TRBV30; size: -; J: TRBJ2-1; length: 13; D: -; CDR3: CAWGLSTNNEQFF; DNA: TGTGCCTGGGGGCTTTCGACTAACAATGAGCAGTTCTTC
V: TRBV24-1; size: few; J: TRBJ2-7; length: 17; D: TRBD2; CDR3: CAARTSGRIGPLYEQYF; DNA: TGTGCCGCCCGGACTAGCGGGCGCATCGGACCCCTCTACGAGCAGTACTTC
V: TRBV12-3/TRBV12-4; size: many; J: TRBJ2-3; length: 12; D: -; CDR3: CASSPEGSTQYF; DNA: TGTGCCAGCAGCCCTGAGGGGAGTACGCAGTATTTT
V: TRBV6-5; size: many; J: TRBJ2-3; length: 17; D: -; CDR3: CASSYTYSSLSTDTQYF; DNA: TGTGCCAGCAGTTACACCTATAGCTCCCTAAGCACAGATACGCAGTATTTT
V: TRBV20-1; size: many; J: TRBJ2-3; length: 15; D: TRBD1; CDR3: CSARAGTDQTDTQYF; DNA: TGCAGTGCTAGAGCCGGGACAGACCAAACAGATACGCAGTATTTT
V: TRBV28; size: many; J: TRBJ2-3; length: 14; D: -; CDR3: CASSPRTATDTQYF; DNA: TGTGCCAGCAGTCCCCGGACAGCCACAGATACGCAGTATTTT
V: TRBV20-1; size: -; J: TRBJ2-2; length: 13; D: -; CDR3: CSAKRIGSGELFF; DNA: TGCAGTGCCAAACGGATTGGGTCCGGGGAGCTGTTTTTT
V: TRBV9; size: few; J: TRBJ1-4; length: 21; D: -; CDR3: CASSVVPPIVLGGGTNEKLFF; DNA: TGTGCCAGCAGCGTAGTACCACCTATTGTACTGGGTGGGGGAACTAATGAAAAACTGTTTTTT
V: TRBV6-2/TRBV6-3; size: many; J: TRBJ2-7; length: 14; D: TRBD1; CDR3: CASREQGADYEQYF; DNA: TGTGCCAGCCGTGAGCAGGGGGCGGACTACGAGCAGTACTTC